This record concerns one TCR beta chain sequence. Its antigen is not identified. V dropped 0 bases and J dropped 8 bases, with 15 bases sitting between them. Germline V CDR1 and CDR2: SGHRS, YFSETQ. The length of the CDR3 is 15 residues. The sample originates from a study of beta chain features in type 1 diabetes. The study, taken as a whole, reports: Patients showed naive, central memory and Treg TCRB repertoires that appeared more similar than those of healthy donors. For Type 1 diabetes patients, all four CD4+ subsets carried TCRB CDR3s that were moderately but significantly shorter. Insertion counts at VDJ junctions were lower in type 1 diabetes patients, who also showed more deletions there.

Reverse transcribing all isolated RNA meant expressed TCRB transcripts were sequenced. The protocol was immunoSEQ multiplex PCR, while the TCRdb copy is restricted to in-frame clones and leaves out a portion. Among 140,000 or so clones listed, about 13% were seen once. CD4+ naive, central memory, regulatory and stem cell-like memory cells were sorted via CD45RO/CCR7/CD25/CD127/CD95/CD27. The chain recombines TRBV5-1 with TRBJ2-1, with D perhaps matching TRBD1 (5 bases). The sample comprised central memory CD4+ T cells from blood. The sequence came from a man between 18 and 35 years old with type 1 diabetes. For the CDR3, the DNA is TGCGCCAGCAGCTTGGGACAGCCTCAGAAGGATGAGCAGTTCTTC. This codes for CASSLGQPQKDEQFF.